The clone carrying this T cell receptor (beta chain) was detected ten times or more. Its antigen is still unknown. Findings and caveats of the study: The larger-cohort validation was restricted to a single TCR beta V-J rearrangement rather than whole repertoires.

Tregs were sorted as CD4+CD25+CD127-/low cells. Full-length variable regions came from constant-region reverse primers plus semi-nested Nested Universal Primer A PCR. TCRdb recomputed calls from the 5' RACE reads with MiXCR, one row per CDR3 protein. The sample records about 57,000 distinct CDR3 sequences, roughly 25% being singletons. Trimming took 4 bases from V and 6 from J, leaving 16 bases between them. CDR3 length: 15 amino acids. Germline lookup yields CDR1 SGHTA and CDR2 FQGNSA. Sequenced sample: tumor-infiltrating Tregs sorted from the breast tumor. V is TRBV7-2 and J is TRBJ1-5, with D possibly being TRBD1 (6 bases). The clonotype comes from a female donor with breast cancer. The DNA of the CDR3 is TGTGCCAGCAGCTCCGGGACAAGGGAAAGTCAGCCCCAGCATTTT. It specifies CASSSGTRESQPQHF.